This T cell receptor (beta chain) was obtained from a study of blood T cell repertoires in COVID-19. Looking at the study overall: Sites across the United States, Italy and Spain contributed samples from acute and convalescent COVID-19. From T cells, B-cell-depleted T cells, or PBMCs came the material, which was cDNA or gDNA.

Original methodology: Amplifying reference gene primers gave estimates of nucleated cell counts. Clones were sequenced by immunoSEQ multiplex PCR, and TCRdb holds only the in-frame ones, with some missing. D and trimming were read from the DNA, whereas the V and J calls and clone size are those reported in that table. The table shows 40,000 to 50,000 clones, with approximately 87% occurring only once. This clone appeared a few times. CDR3 size: 13 residues. Losses at the gene ends were 2 bases for V and 5 bases for J; bases not matched to a gene: 2. The germline gives CDR1 MNHNY, CDR2 SVGAGI (reference sequence). Seattle's cohort entered during active infection and was followed longitudinally.

Material for sequencing was peripheral blood. This chain connects TRBV6-6 to TRBJ2-5; 7 nucleotides match TRBD2. This clonotype originated in a woman at least 80 years old with COVID-19, enrolled during active disease. The CDR3 DNA follows: TGTGCCAGCAGTTACCGGGGGGATGAGACCCAGTACTTC. Its protein is CASSYRGDETQYF.